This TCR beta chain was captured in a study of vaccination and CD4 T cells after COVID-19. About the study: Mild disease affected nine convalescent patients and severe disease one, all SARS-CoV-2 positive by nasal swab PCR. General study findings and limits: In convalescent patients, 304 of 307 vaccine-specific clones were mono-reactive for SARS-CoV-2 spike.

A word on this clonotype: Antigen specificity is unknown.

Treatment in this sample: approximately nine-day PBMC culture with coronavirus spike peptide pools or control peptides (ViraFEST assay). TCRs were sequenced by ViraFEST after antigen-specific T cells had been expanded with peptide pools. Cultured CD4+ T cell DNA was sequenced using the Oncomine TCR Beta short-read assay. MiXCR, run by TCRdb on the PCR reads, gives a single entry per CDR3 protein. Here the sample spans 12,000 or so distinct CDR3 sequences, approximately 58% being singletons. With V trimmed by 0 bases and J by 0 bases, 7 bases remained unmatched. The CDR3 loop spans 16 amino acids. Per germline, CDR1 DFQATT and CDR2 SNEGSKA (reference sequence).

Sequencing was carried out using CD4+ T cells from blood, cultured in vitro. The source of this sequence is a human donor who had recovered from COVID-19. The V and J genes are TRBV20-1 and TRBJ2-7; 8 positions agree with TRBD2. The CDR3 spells CSARDTGLAGSYEQYF. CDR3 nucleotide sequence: TGCAGTGCTAGAGATACCGGCCTAGCGGGCTCCTACGAGCAGTACTTC.